These T cell receptor beta chains were read from a single sample in a study of patients and donors after allogeneic stem cell transplantation. MiXCR was run by TCRdb on the RT-PCR reads, yielding one entry per CDR3 protein. Here the sample spans more than 850,000 distinct CDR3 sequences, over 15% being singletons. Input material: blood, either unsorted or a sorted T cell fraction (not recorded which). These receptor sequences come from a human donor who was either an allogeneic HSCT recipient or a stem cell or donor lymphocyte infusion donor (not recorded which). It is not recorded whose cells these are; they may come from a transplant donor. The CDR3 runs from the conserved cysteine through the conserved F or W. Fields, in order: V gene, clone size, D gene, J gene, CDR3 DNA, CDR3 protein. The D gene is left open where the match is weak. Where a row states a size, it is once, few, many or the class of an expanded clone; other rows omit it.

V gene: TRBV12-3/TRBV12-4
clone size: NA
D gene: NA
J gene: TRBJ1-4
CDR3 DNA: TGTGCCAGCAGTGAGGGGGGAGGAGCTAATGAAAAACTGTTTTTT
CDR3 protein: CASSEGGGANEKLFF

V gene: TRBV6-1
clone size: few
D gene: NA
J gene: TRBJ2-2
CDR3 DNA: TGTGCCAGCTTTAGGACCCATGGGTCCGGGGAGCTGTTTTTT
CDR3 protein: CASFRTHGSGELFF

V gene: TRBV5-1
clone size: few
D gene: NA
J gene: TRBJ1-4
CDR3 DNA: TGCGCCAGCAGCGGCCAGGGTACAACTAATGAAAAACTGTTTTTT
CDR3 protein: CASSGQGTTNEKLFF

V gene: TRBV10-3
clone size: NA
D gene: TRBD1
J gene: TRBJ1-4
CDR3 DNA: TGTGCCATCAGTGAGCTGGGGACAGGGAATGAAAAACTGTTTTTT
CDR3 protein: CAISELGTGNEKLFF

V gene: TRBV5-1
clone size: few
D gene: NA
J gene: TRBJ1-1
CDR3 DNA: TGCGCCAGCAGCTTGGAGACCCCCGGGGGTGAAGCTTTCTTT
CDR3 protein: CASSLETPGGEAFF

V gene: TRBV12-3/TRBV12-4
clone size: many
D gene: NA
J gene: TRBJ1-1
CDR3 DNA: TGTGCCAGCATCAACCGGGTGGGTGGCACTGAAGCTTTCTTT
CDR3 protein: CASINRVGGTEAFF

V gene: TRBV6-5
clone size: NA
D gene: NA
J gene: TRBJ2-1
CDR3 DNA: TGTGCCAGCAGTTATGTAGCGGACAGCTCCTACAATGAGCAGTTCTTC
CDR3 protein: CASSYVADSSYNEQFF

V gene: TRBV12-3/TRBV12-4
clone size: few
D gene: NA
J gene: TRBJ2-1
CDR3 DNA: TGTGCCAGCAGCATGGGAAGGGGGGGCCCCAATGAGCAGTTCTTC
CDR3 protein: CASSMGRGGPNEQFF

V gene: TRBV6-1
clone size: NA
D gene: NA
J gene: TRBJ2-1
CDR3 DNA: TGTGCCAGCAGTGAATACTATTCCTTGAATGAGCAGTTCTTC
CDR3 protein: CASSEYYSLNEQFF

V gene: TRBV29-1
clone size: few
D gene: NA
J gene: TRBJ1-5
CDR3 DNA: TGCAGCGCTGGCAGAGGGGGCAATCAGCCCCAGCATTTT
CDR3 protein: CSAGRGGNQPQHF

V gene: TRBV15
clone size: few
D gene: NA
J gene: TRBJ2-5
CDR3 DNA: TGTGCCACTGGGGGCGAAGAGACCCAGTACTTC
CDR3 protein: CATGGEETQYF

V gene: TRBV25-1
clone size: few
D gene: NA
J gene: TRBJ2-2
CDR3 DNA: TGTGCCAGCAGTGATGGCCGCAGCGGGAACACCGGGGAGCTGTTTTTT
CDR3 protein: CASSDGRSGNTGELFF

V gene: TRBV2
clone size: NA
D gene: TRBD2
J gene: TRBJ2-3
CDR3 DNA: TGTGCCAGCAGTGATGGCGGGAGAAGGGATACGCAGTATTTT
CDR3 protein: CASSDGGRRDTQYF

V gene: TRBV9
clone size: many
D gene: NA
J gene: TRBJ1-1
CDR3 DNA: TGTGCCAGCAGCGTAGTGGACAGGAACACTGAAGCTTTCTTT
CDR3 protein: CASSVVDRNTEAFF

V gene: TRBV9
clone size: NA
D gene: NA
J gene: TRBJ2-2
CDR3 DNA: TGTGCCAGCAGCGCAAACTCGGGGGGCGCGAACACCGGGGAGCTGTTTTTT
CDR3 protein: CASSANSGGANTGELFF

V gene: TRBV7-9
clone size: few
D gene: NA
J gene: TRBJ2-7
CDR3 DNA: TGTGCCAGCAGCTTAGATGGGACTCCCACCAAGTACGAGCAGTACTTC
CDR3 protein: CASSLDGTPTKYEQYF

V gene: TRBV6-5
clone size: NA
D gene: NA
J gene: TRBJ1-4
CDR3 DNA: TGTGCCAGCAGTTACTCATATGCAACTAATGAAAAACTGTTTTTT
CDR3 protein: CASSYSYATNEKLFF

V gene: TRBV6-1
clone size: NA
D gene: NA
J gene: TRBJ1-3
CDR3 DNA: TGTGCCAGCAGTCCCCCGGCCATCTCTGGAAACACCATATATTTT
CDR3 protein: CASSPPAISGNTIYF

V gene: TRBV5-5
clone size: NA
D gene: TRBD1
J gene: TRBJ1-6
CDR3 DNA: TGTGCCAGCAGCTTTAACAGGGGCTATAATTCACCCCTCCACTTT
CDR3 protein: CASSFNRGYNSPLHF

V gene: TRBV20-1
clone size: NA
D gene: NA
J gene: TRBJ1-6
CDR3 DNA: TGCAGTGCTCAGACAGGACGGACCCTCCACTTT
CDR3 protein: CSAQTGRTLHF

V gene: TRBV9
clone size: NA
D gene: TRBD1
J gene: TRBJ1-1
CDR3 DNA: TGTGCCAGCAGCGTAACCGGGACAGGGGGCGTCGGAGCTTTCTTT
CDR3 protein: CASSVTGTGGVGAFF

V gene: TRBV12-3/TRBV12-4
clone size: few
D gene: TRBD1
J gene: TRBJ1-2
CDR3 DNA: TGTGCCAGCAGGCAGCAGGGGGGACCCTACTATGGCTACACCTTC
CDR3 protein: CASRQQGGPYYGYTF

V gene: TRBV12-3/TRBV12-4
clone size: NA
D gene: NA
J gene: TRBJ1-1
CDR3 DNA: TGTGCCAGCAGTTTTCGCTTTCGGACCATGAACACTGAAGCTTTCTTT
CDR3 protein: CASSFRFRTMNTEAFF

V gene: TRBV20-1
clone size: NA
D gene: NA
J gene: TRBJ2-7
CDR3 DNA: TGCAGTGTACCCTTTATTTACGAGCAGTACTTC
CDR3 protein: CSVPFIYEQYF

V gene: TRBV6-1
clone size: NA
D gene: NA
J gene: TRBJ1-1
CDR3 DNA: TGTGCCAGCAGAGGAACAAAGAACACTGAAGCTTTCTTT
CDR3 protein: CASRGTKNTEAFF

V gene: TRBV20-1
clone size: NA
D gene: TRBD1
J gene: TRBJ1-1
CDR3 DNA: TGCAGTGCTGATGACAGGGGGAACACTGAAGCTTTCTTT
CDR3 protein: CSADDRGNTEAFF

V gene: TRBV3-1
clone size: NA
D gene: NA
J gene: TRBJ2-7
CDR3 DNA: TGTGCCAGCAGCCAAGGGGGCAGGGGTAGGTACGAGCAGTACTTC
CDR3 protein: CASSQGGRGRYEQYF

V gene: TRBV5-5
clone size: NA
D gene: NA
J gene: TRBJ2-7
CDR3 DNA: TGTGCCAGCAACGTTCCTCAGTTTCACTACGAGCAGTACTTC
CDR3 protein: CASNVPQFHYEQYF

V gene: TRBV4-1
clone size: NA
D gene: TRBD2
J gene: TRBJ2-7
CDR3 DNA: TGCGCCAGCAGCCAAGATCGAGCGGGGGCCCCCTGGAGTTACGAGCAGTACTTC
CDR3 protein: CASSQDRAGAPWSYEQYF

V gene: TRBV7-8
clone size: NA
D gene: NA
J gene: TRBJ1-4
CDR3 DNA: TGTGCCAGCAGCTCCCGGACAGATGAAAAACTGTTTTTT
CDR3 protein: CASSSRTDEKLFF

V gene: TRBV11-1
clone size: NA
D gene: NA
J gene: TRBJ2-2
CDR3 DNA: TGTGCCAGCAGCTCTCCGGTCCGCAGACGGGAGCTGTTTTTT
CDR3 protein: CASSSPVRRRELFF